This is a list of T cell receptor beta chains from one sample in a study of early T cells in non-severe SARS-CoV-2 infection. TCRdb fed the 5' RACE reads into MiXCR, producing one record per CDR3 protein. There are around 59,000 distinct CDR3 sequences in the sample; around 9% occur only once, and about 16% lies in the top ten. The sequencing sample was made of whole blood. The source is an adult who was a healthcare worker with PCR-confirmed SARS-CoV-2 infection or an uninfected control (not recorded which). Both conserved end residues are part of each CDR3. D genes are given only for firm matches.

CDR3: CASMGGQGGNQPQHF
V: TRBV19
D: TRBD1

CDR3: CASMQSGDSNQPQHF
V: TRBV2
D: .

CDR3: CASSRDGTDTQYF
V: TRBV18
D: .

CDR3: CASSQDLSRSGVLAAFF
V: TRBV3-1
D: .

CDR3: CASRQTVRDRPETFF
V: TRBV19
D: TRBD1

CDR3: CASSSSRGNEKLFF
V: TRBV12-3/TRBV12-4
D: .

CDR3: CASSQGSSSLVNEQYF
V: TRBV4-3
D: .

CDR3: CSVTKNPTDTQYF
V: TRBV29-1
D: .

CDR3: CASSLGTPVQFF
V: TRBV12-3/TRBV12-4
D: .

CDR3: CASSLGDVGKFF
V: TRBV12-3/TRBV12-4
D: .